A selection of T cell receptor beta chains follows, all from one sample in a study of blood T cell repertoires in COVID-19. Libraries were prepared by immunoSEQ multiplex PCR; TCRdb keeps only in-frame clonotypes and omits some of them. The sample includes 300,000 to 400,000 clones, approximately 88% of them seen just once. Sequencing was performed on PBMCs or T cells enriched from blood (not recorded which). All receptors derive from a woman in her twenties or thirties with acute COVID-19. Both conserved end residues are part of each CDR3. D genes are given only for firm matches. Clone size is not always given. Where it is, it says once, few, many or a class for expanded clones.

- | TRBJ2-1 | - | TRBV13 | CASSPPSNEQFF | TGTGCCAGCAGCCCCCCCAGCAATGAGCAGTTCTTC
- | TRBJ1-1 | - | TRBV2 | CASSARTSNTEAFF | TGTGCCAGCAGTGCAAGGACATCCAACACTGAAGCTTTCTTT
- | TRBJ1-4 | - | TRBV13 | CASSPRGRGEKLFF | TGTGCCAGCAGCCCAAGAGGCAGGGGTGAAAAACTGTTTTTT
- | TRBJ1-6 | - | TRBV18 | CASSQTGKNSPLHF | TGTGCCAGCTCACAGACAGGAAAAAATTCACCCCTCCACTTT
TRBD1 | TRBJ1-1 | - | TRBV6-5 | CASSSGQGNTEAFF | TGTGCCAGCAGTTCGGGACAGGGGAACACTGAAGCTTTCTTT
- | TRBJ2-1 | - | TRBV10-3 | CAISGRGNEQFF | TGTGCCATCAGTGGACGCGGAAATGAGCAGTTCTTC
- | TRBJ2-2 | - | TRBV7-6 | CASSSNRGGTGELFF | TGTGCCAGCAGCTCAAACAGGGGAGGAACCGGGGAGCTGTTTTTT
TRBD1 | TRBJ1-1 | - | TRBV9 | CASSVSTGGNTEAFF | TGTGCCAGCAGCGTATCTACAGGGGGGAACACTGAAGCTTTCTTT
- | TRBJ1-6 | - | TRBV11-2 | CASSQTERSPLHF | TGTGCCAGCAGCCAGACGGAGAGGTCACCCCTCCACTTT
TRBD1 | TRBJ1-6 | few | TRBV2 | CASSDLGQGAKRTYNSPLHF | TGTGCCAGCAGTGATTTGGGACAGGGGGCGAAACGGACCTATAATTCACCCCTCCACTTT
- | TRBJ1-2 | - | TRBV7-9 | CASSLVSQKNYGYTF | TGTGCCAGCAGCTTAGTAAGTCAGAAAAACTATGGCTACACCTTC
- | TRBJ2-5 | - | TRBV6-1 | CASSEVRGGGPEETQYF | TGTGCCAGCAGTGAAGTTCGTGGGGGCGGGCCCGAAGAGACCCAGTACTTC
- | TRBJ2-3 | - | TRBV4-1 | CASSHSDTYTDTQYF | TGCGCCAGCAGCCACTCGGACACATACACAGATACGCAGTATTTT
TRBD2 | TRBJ2-1 | - | TRBV13 | CASSSPLTSDNEQFF | TGTGCCAGCAGCTCCCCTCTTACTAGCGACAATGAGCAGTTCTTC
TRBD2 | TRBJ2-3 | - | TRBV7-3 | CASSLEGLRDTQYF | TGTGCCAGCAGCTTAGAGGGACTAAGAGATACGCAGTATTTT
TRBD1 | TRBJ1-1 | - | TRBV7-2 | CASSSPTGETTEAFF | TGTGCCAGCAGCTCCCCGACAGGGGAGACTACTGAAGCTTTCTTT
TRBD1 | TRBJ2-7 | once | TRBV3-1/TRBV3-2 | CASSQGDRAHRTYEQYF | TGTGCCAGCAGCCAAGGGGACAGGGCCCATAGAACCTACGAGCAGTACTTC
TRBD1 | TRBJ1-2 | - | TRBV18 | CASSPPKPQGAIGYTF | TGTGCCAGCTCACCACCGAAGCCGCAGGGGGCGATTGGCTACACCTTC
- | TRBJ2-1 | - | TRBV5-1 | CASSLAAGRKYNEQFF | TGCGCCAGCAGCTTGGCTGCAGGGAGGAAGTACAATGAGCAGTTCTTC
- | TRBJ2-1 | - | TRBV7-3 | CASSLKGWDFGEQFF | TGTGCCAGCAGCTTAAAGGGGTGGGACTTTGGAGAGCAGTTCTTC
- | TRBJ1-5 | - | TRBV6-4 | CASSDELDWQPQHF | TGTGCCAGCAGTGACGAACTCGATTGGCAGCCCCAGCATTTT
- | TRBJ1-3 | - | TRBV7-2 | CASSNAPRSGNTIYF | TGTGCCAGCAGCAACGCGCCCCGCTCTGGAAACACCATATATTTT
TRBD1 | TRBJ2-1 | - | TRBV9 | CASSAGGSYNEQFF | TGTGCCAGCAGCGCAGGGGGATCCTACAATGAGCAGTTCTTC
TRBD1 | TRBJ1-1 | - | TRBV2 | CASSGDRTRVRFEAFF | TGTGCCAGCAGTGGGGACAGAACCAGGGTTAGGTTTGAAGCTTTCTTT
- | TRBJ1-6 | - | TRBV2 | CASYRRINSPLHF | TGTGCCAGCTACCGGCGGATTAATTCACCCCTCCACTTT
- | TRBJ2-7 | - | TRBV5-1 | CASRGGYYEQYF | TGCGCCAGCAGAGGCGGTTACTACGAGCAGTACTTC
TRBD1 | TRBJ1-2 | once | TRBV4-1 | CASSQDRGYGYTF | TGCGCCAGCAGCCAAGACAGGGGGTATGGCTACACCTTC
TRBD1 | TRBJ1-5 | - | TRBV2 | CASKPGQGLGQPQHF | TGTGCCAGCAAGCCGGGACAGGGTTTAGGTCAGCCCCAGCATTTT
TRBD1 | TRBJ2-7 | - | TRBV6-5 | CASSRSQGAREQYF | TGTGCCAGCAGCCGGTCACAGGGGGCGCGCGAGCAGTACTTC
TRBD1 | TRBJ2-2 | - | TRBV5-1 | CASSLGPQGQGGELFF | TGCGCCAGCAGCTTGGGTCCACAGGGGCAAGGCGGGGAGCTGTTTTTT
- | TRBJ1-4 | - | TRBV3-1/TRBV3-2 | CASSRDQPRYNEKLFF | TGTGCCAGCAGCCGCGATCAACCACGATATAATGAAAAACTGTTTTTT
- | TRBJ2-5 | once | TRBV15 | CATRDTMDQETQYF | TGTGCCACCAGGGACACGATGGACCAAGAGACCCAGTACTTC
TRBD2 | TRBJ2-7 | - | TRBV7-2 | CASSGTSGGLSYEQYF | TGTGCCAGCAGCGGGACTAGCGGGGGGCTATCCTACGAGCAGTACTTC
TRBD1 | TRBJ1-5 | - | TRBV24-1 | CAIGQAPSNQPQHF | TGTGCCATAGGACAGGCTCCTAGCAATCAGCCCCAGCATTTT
- | TRBJ1-2 | - | TRBV29-1 | CSVDKPNYGYTF | TGCAGCGTTGACAAGCCAAACTATGGCTACACCTTC
TRBD2 | TRBJ2-3 | - | TRBV29-1 | CSVRLAGTDTQYF | TGCAGCGTTCGGCTAGCGGGGACAGATACGCAGTATTTT